This TCR beta chain was captured by sequencing in a study of blood T cell repertoires in COVID-19. Study-level information: T cells, B-cell-depleted T cells, or PBMCs provided the cDNA or gDNA that served as material.

Per the original data handling: The assay estimated nucleated cells by amplifying reference gene primers. Measured with immunoSEQ multiplex PCR; TCRdb has only the in-frame clones, and not every one. V, J and clone size derive from that table, while D and trimming were established from the DNA sequence. The sample yields under 500,000 clones, 80% to 90% seen once. V lost 7 bases and J lost 6; bases outside the gene matches: 6. The CDR3 spans 13 residues. This rearrangement joins TRBV12-3 or TRBV12-4 to TRBJ2-1; 7 bases agree with TRBD1. Specimen: PBMCs or T cells enriched from blood (not recorded which). This clonotype originated in a young man who had recovered from COVID-19. CDR3 bases: TGTGCCAGCAAAGGACAGGTTAGCAATGAGCAGTTCTTC. Its protein is CASKGQVSNEQFF.